The 27 T cell receptor beta chains below come from one sample, sequenced in a study of metastatic and nonmetastatic thyroid tumors. Thyroid surgery took place with no prior treatment in any patient. TCRdb re-called the PCR reads with MiXCR. The sample holds roughly 72,000 clones; less than 20% are singletons and the top ten take 13%. Sample: blood. The receptors originated from a female donor with papillary thyroid cancer or a benign thyroid nodule (not recorded which). Some clones in this sample may be carry-over from other donors' samples.

This clone was observed a few times. The rearrangement uses TRBV2 and TRBJ1-2; the D gene is possibly TRBD1 (6 bases). V gave up 5 bases and J gave up 7 bases, with 11 bases separating them. CDR1 and CDR2 (germline): SNHLY, FYNNEI. The CDR3 extends over 12 amino acids. CDR3 sequence reads: CASSTGSAGYTF. The CDR3 DNA reads as TGTGCCAGCAGTACAGGGTCGGCTGGCTACACCTTC.

This clone was picked up a small number of times. The CDR3 DNA reads as TGTGCCAGTAGGAGTCGGGACAGGGTTTATGGCTACACCTTC. Translation gives CASRSRDRVYGYTF. The V call is TRBV19, the J call TRBJ1-2; TRBD1 agrees at 9 bases. V dropped 6 bases and J dropped 5; count of bases not matched to a gene: 7. Germline loops: CDR1 LNHDA, CDR2 SQIVND (reference sequence). The CDR3 has 14 amino acids.

In this sample, this clone turned up a few times. This may be a read error: a much more frequent sequence differs by one nucleotide. Other DNA sequences in this sample translate to the same CDR3. This sequence joins TRBV24-1 and TRBJ1-5; 8 bases are a match to TRBD1. The CDR3 spans 12 residues. From germline, CDR1 is KGHDR and CDR2 SFDVKD. In DNA form, the CDR3 reads TGTGCCACTGGACAGGGTATTCAGCCACAGCATTTT. It is translated as CATGQGIQPQHF.

This clone was recorded at least ten times. The V call is TRBV5-6, the J call TRBJ1-3; D call uncertain. CDR3 length: 15 residues. V lost 4 bases and J lost 0, with 11 bases in between. The germline V gene has CDR1 SGHDT and CDR2 YYEEEE. This CDR3 reads CASSIGRPSGNTIYF. The CDR3 DNA sequence: TGTGCCAGCAGCATAGGGCGCCCCTCTGGAAACACCATATATTTT.

The chain links TRBV7-8 to TRBJ1-5; TRBD1 is a possible D gene (5 bases). The V end lost 8 bases, the J end lost 4 bases, and 18 bases lay between the germline ends. From germline, CDR1 is SGHVS and CDR2 FQNEAQ. The CDR3 spans 15 residues. In DNA form, the CDR3 reads TGTGCCAGCGGCCAGGACAAGAACTCTAATCAGCCCCAGCATTTT. Translation: CASGQDKNSNQPQHF.

This clone appeared many times. Other nucleotide sequences in the sample specify the same CDR3. The chain has TRBV9 and TRBJ2-1; D may be TRBD1 (6 bases). Trimming left V 3 bases short and J 6 bases short, with 13 bases between. The CDR3 contains 14 residues. Germline V lookup: CDR1 SGDLS, CDR2 YYNGEE. The CDR3 bases are TGTGCCAGCAGCGGGGCAGGGGAGTTCAATGAGCAGTTCTTC. Its protein is CASSGAGEFNEQFF.

The V and J genes are TRBV7-2 and TRBJ1-6; D ambiguous. V dropped 3 bases and J dropped 5 bases, with 8 bases sitting between them. Looked up from germline, CDR1 is SGHTA and CDR2 is FQGNSA. The CDR3 sequence is 14 residues long. CDR3 residues: CASSFRANNSPLHF. As DNA, the CDR3 is TGTGCCAGCAGCTTTAGGGCAAATAATTCACCCCTCCACTTT. Filled out from reference TRBV7-2 and TRBJ1-6, the complete variable domain reads GAGVSQSPSNKVTEKGKDVELRCDPISGHTALYWYRQSLGQGLEFLIYFQGNSAPDKSGLPSDRFSAERTGGSVSTLTIQRTQQEDSAVYLCASSFRANNSPLHFGNGTRLTVT.

The rearrangement uses TRBV20-1 and TRBJ1-6; D is undetermined. The length of the CDR3 is 13 residues. Germline values: CDR1 DFQATT, CDR2 SNEGSKA (reference sequence). V lost 3 bases, J lost 8 bases, and 11 bases lay in between. The CDR3 reads CSASRNSHSPLHF. The CDR3, as DNA: TGCAGTGCTAGTAGGAACAGCCATTCACCCCTCCACTTT.

This clone was seen many times. The chain couples TRBV3-1 to TRBJ2-1, with 14 bases aligning to TRBD2. The CDR3 runs to 16 residues. The V gene end was trimmed by 4 bases and the J gene end by 7 bases; junction bases not matched to a gene: 6. CDR1 is LGHDT and CDR2 is YNNKEL in the germline V gene (reference sequence). This CDR3 reads CASSPGLAGGGNEQFF. DNA for the CDR3: TGTGCCAGCAGCCCCGGACTAGCGGGAGGTGGAAATGAGCAGTTCTTC.

The rearrangement uses TRBV5-1 and TRBJ1-6; TRBD1 agrees at 7 bases. The germline CDR1 and CDR2 sequences are SGHRS and YFSETQ. This CDR3 contains 17 residues. The ends lost 0 bases at V and 4 bases at J; junction bases unmatched: 7. The DNA of the CDR3 is TGCGCCAGCAGCTTGGCCAGGGGGACAGCTTATAATTCACCCCTCCACTTT. Translation gives CASSLARGTAYNSPLHF.

A few counts support this clone. Here the CDR3 omits its conserved ending phenylalanine or tryptophan, so a read error is the likely source. This chain links TRBV9 with TRBJ2-1, with D perhaps TRBD1 or TRBD2 (5 bases each). Looked up from germline, CDR1 is SGDLS and CDR2 is YYNGEE. Trimming shortened V by 2 bases and J by 3 bases, and 15 bases separated the two germline ends. The CDR3 extends over 16 amino acids. CDR3 amino acids: CASSVGGDLNYNEQFS. CDR3 nucleotides: TGTGCCAGCAGCGTGGGTGGGGACCTAAACTACAATGAGCAGTTCTCC.

The chain links TRBV2 to TRBJ1-1, with D perhaps matching TRBD1 (5 bases). Trimming pared 1 base from V and 3 bases from J, leaving 15 bases between. The V gene's germline CDR1 is SNHLY and CDR2 FYNNEI. The CDR3 has 16 amino acids. Here the CDR3 reads CASSEDRRGADTEAFF. The DNA of the CDR3 is TGTGCCAGCAGTGAAGACAGGCGGGGAGCAGACACTGAAGCTTTCTTT.

The chain carries TRBV7-6 and TRBJ2-7, with D tentatively TRBD2 (6 bases). The CDR3 spans 14 residues. Germline lookup yields CDR1 SGHVS and CDR2 FNYEAQ. Trimming pared 1 base from V and 4 bases from J, leaving 11 bases between. In DNA, the CDR3 is TGTGCCAGCAGCTTAGGACTAGAAACGTACGAGCAGTACTTC. Translated: CASSLGLETYEQYF.

This clone occurred many times. The genes are TRBV7-9 and TRBJ2-5; TRBD1 is a possible D gene (6 bases). This CDR3 comprises 12 residues. V shed 3 bases and J shed 5 bases, with 7 bases lying between them. Germline V lookup: CDR1 SEHNR, CDR2 FQNEAQ (reference sequence). This chain's CDR3 is CASSFQGETQYF. CDR3 DNA: TGTGCCAGCAGCTTTCAGGGGGAGACCCAGTACTTC.

This clone occurred many times. This sequence joins TRBV6-1 and TRBJ2-5, with D possibly matching TRBD1 (6 bases). V dropped 4 bases and J dropped 5 bases, with 14 bases sitting between them. This CDR3 is built from 14 residues. Germline-derived CDR1 and CDR2 are MNHNS and SASEGT. For the CDR3, the DNA is TGTGCCAGCAGTGCCACGTGGGGGCAGGAGACCCAGTACTTC. It codes for CASSATWGQETQYF.

This clone was seen many times. It may be a read error: a sequence one base away is much more abundant. The chain joins TRBV6-5 to TRBJ2-2; TRBD2 matches 10 bases. Per germline, CDR1 MNHEY and CDR2 SVGAGI. This CDR3 comprises 19 residues. CDR3 in amino acids: CAGSSSFLAGDRATGELFF. For the CDR3, the DNA is TGTGCCGGCAGTTCCTCTTTTCTAGCGGGAGATAGGGCCACCGGGGAGCTGTTTTTT.

This clone was recorded many times. V usage is TRBV11-3 and J usage is TRBJ2-1, with a possible D match to TRBD1 (6 bases). The CDR3 is made up of 15 amino acids. V was shortened by 5 bases and J by 4 bases, with 15 bases between the two germline ends. Germline V lookup: CDR1 SGHNT, CDR2 YENEEA. CDR3 loop: CASSHFEGVYNEQFF. The DNA for the CDR3 is TGTGCCAGCAGCCATTTCGAGGGGGTATACAATGAGCAGTTCTTC. The full variable domain, with the rest looked up from reference TRBV11-3 and TRBJ2-1, is EAGVVQSPRYKIIEKKQPVAFWCNPISGHNTLYWYLQNLGQGPELLIRYENEEAVDDSQLPKDRFSAERLKGVDSTLKIQPAELGDSAVYLCASSHFEGVYNEQFFGPGTRLTVL.

This clone was recorded many times. The chain couples TRBV4-2 to TRBJ2-3; 13 bases are shared with TRBD2. Trimming took 4 bases from V and 6 from J; bases not matched to a gene: 1. Germline V gene lookup returns CDR1 LGHNA and CDR2 YNFKEQ. CDR3 length: 14 amino acids. DNA for the CDR3: TGTGCCAGCAGCCCGACTAGCGGGAGGGATACGCAGTATTTT. It is translated as CASSPTSGRDTQYF.

The table lists this clone with many counts. This sequence may be a read error, since a much larger clone differs from it by one base. The chain is built from TRBV6-1 and TRBJ1-4; 7 bases match TRBD1. CDR3 length: 15 amino acids. The germline gives CDR1 MNHNS, CDR2 SASEGT. CDR3 in DNA: TGTGCCAGCAGGGTAGTTGAGGGGGCTAATGCAAAACTGTTTTTT. Amino acids: CASRVVEGANAKLFF.

CDR3 DNA sequence: TGTGCCAGCTCCTACCTGGACAGGGGTTACGAGCAGTACTTC. Translation gives CASSYLDRGYEQYF. The V call is TRBV7-8, the J call TRBJ2-7; 9 positions agree with TRBD1. Germline V lookup: CDR1 SGHVS, CDR2 FQNEAQ. V was clipped by 8 bases and J by 4 bases; unmatched bases: 9. This CDR3 region has 14 residues.

There are many counts of this clone. The chain has TRBV11-2 and TRBJ1-6; D is perhaps TRBD1 (6 bases). From germline, CDR1 is SGHAT and CDR2 FQNNGV. The CDR3 has 17 residues. V shed 0 bases and J shed 5 bases, with 14 bases lying between them. The CDR3 is CASSLDQGCRHNSPLHF. CDR3 DNA sequence: TGTGCCAGCAGCTTAGATCAGGGGTGCAGGCATAATTCACCCCTCCACTTT.

In the case of this clone: Sequence at one end of the junction differs from germline and may be a read error. The chain combines TRBV18 with TRBJ1-2; D perhaps matches TRBD1 (6 bases). Germline CDR1 reads KGHSH; CDR2 reads LQKENI. CDR3 length equals 13 residues. The CDR3 loop is CASSHGQGRGYNF. As DNA, the CDR3 is TGTGCCAGCTCACACGGGCAGGGGCGAGGCTACAACTTC.

This clone was recorded at least ten times. V gene TRBV24-1 combines with J gene TRBJ2-3; no reliable D call. Germline-derived CDR1 and CDR2 are KGHDR and SFDVKD. This CDR3 is 15 amino acids long. V was trimmed by 4 bases and J by 2 bases, leaving 12 bases between them. The CDR3 is CATSDMGGITDTQYF. DNA for the CDR3: TGTGCCACCAGTGACATGGGTGGGATCACAGATACGCAGTATTTT.

At least ten counts were recorded for this clone. The rearrangement joins TRBV24-1 to TRBJ1-2, with D unclear. The CDR3 runs to 12 residues. The germline V and J ends were trimmed by 4 bases and 7 bases, with 9 bases remaining between them. Germline CDR1 and CDR2: KGHDR and SFDVKD. In DNA form, the CDR3 reads TGTGCCACCAGTGACCCGGACCTTGGCTACACCTTC. Its protein is CATSDPDLGYTF.

This clone was found a few times. The chain combines TRBV28 with TRBJ1-5, with D maybe TRBD1 (6 bases). V was clipped by 6 bases and J by 7 bases, with 13 bases between them. This CDR3 contains 13 residues. Germline CDR1 and CDR2: MDHEN and SYDVKM. In DNA, the CDR3 is TGTGCCAGCAGGTCTGGGGGGGGCCAGCCCCAGCATTTT. This translates into CASRSGGGQPQHF. The entire variable domain, with the rest obtained from reference TRBV28 and TRBJ1-5, is as follows: DVKVTQSSRYLVKRTGEKVFLECVQDMDHENMFWYRQDPGLGLRLIYFSYDVKMKEKGDIPEGYSVSREKKERFSLILESASTNQTSMYLCASRSGGGQPQHFGDGTRLSIL.

This clone has at least ten counts. The rearrangement joins TRBV4-1 to TRBJ2-6; 9 bases agree with TRBD1. Germline trimming cut 3 bases from V and 4 bases from J; bases unmatched to any gene: 19. The CDR3 spans 21 residues. From germline, CDR1 is MGHRA and CDR2 YSYEKL. The CDR3 coding sequence is TGCGCCAGCAGCCAGCACTCCTTCGGGGGACAGGGCACGGGAGGGGCCAACGTCCTGACTTTC. Residues: CASSQHSFGGQGTGGANVLTF.

This clone was seen at least ten times. Here the CDR3 DNA reads TGTGCCAGCGATAACTCCTACGAGCAGTACTTC. Its translation: CASDNSYEQYF. The chain combines TRBV7-9 with TRBJ2-7; D call uncertain. Per germline, CDR1 SEHNR and CDR2 FQNEAQ (reference sequence). Trimming removed 8 bases from V and 0 bases from J, with 5 bases in between. The CDR3 contains 11 residues.